The next 4 T cell receptor beta chains were all read from a single sample in a study of response to subunit inactivated influenza vaccine (dated by TCRdb to 2016 to 2018). Library preparation was by RT-PCR. Sequencing was performed on an Illumina HiSeq 2500. TCRdb reworked the public reads: Q25 trimming with fastp, MiXCR clone assembly, productive beta chains retained. Rows matching on CDR3 protein sequence are summarized as one entry with the most common DNA and genes. The sample profile shows 450,000 to 700,000 distinct CDR3 sequences; around 15% of them were found once. The top ten clonotypes cover 11% of the sample. The starting material was PBMCs from blood, obtained 11 to 12 days after vaccination. Receptor source: a man aged 50 or older who received an inactivated influenza vaccine. Donor details come from another sample of the same person, matched by shared clones.

This clonotype was picked up one time. The rearrangement links TRBV19 to TRBJ2-1; D ambiguous. Trimming stripped 0 bases from V and 4 bases from J, with 10 bases between. This CDR3 comprises 15 residues. The V gene's germline CDR1 is LNHDA and CDR2 SQIVND (reference sequence). CDR3 nucleotide sequence: TGTGCCAGTAGTATAGATTTACGCAGATACAATGAGCAGTTCTTC. This codes for CASSIDLRRYNEQFF.

The chain's CDR3 is CASSQDLQRGSYNEQFF. As DNA, the CDR3 is TGCGCCAGCAGCCAAGATCTCCAGCGGGGGTCCTACAATGAGCAGTTCTTC. The rearrangement links TRBV4-3 to TRBJ2-1, with 8 positions matching TRBD2. With 0 bases clipped from V and 1 base from J, the junction kept 5 bases outside the gene matches. Germline V gene data show CDR1 as LGHNA and CDR2 as YSLEER. CDR3 length: 17 amino acids.

V usage is TRBV12-3 or TRBV12-4 and J usage is TRBJ2-4; a possible D gene is TRBD1 (5 bases). Trimming pared 3 bases from V and 3 bases from J, leaving 12 bases between. CDR3 length equals 15 residues. The CDR3 DNA is TGTGCCAGCAGTTTTGCAGGGTTTAGCAAAAACATTCAGTACTTC. Protein: CASSFAGFSKNIQYF.

The rearrangement uses TRBV18 and TRBJ1-6; D might be TRBD1 (5 bases). The germline V and J ends were trimmed by 3 bases and 7 bases, with 16 bases remaining between them. The CDR3 totals 16 residues. Germline V gives CDR1 KGHSH, CDR2 LQKENI. The CDR3 nucleotides are TGTGCCAGCTCACCTCCCATGGGGCAAACCAATTCACCCCTCCACTTT. Translated: CASSPPMGQTNSPLHF.